These 31 T cell receptor beta chains were all obtained from the same sample, sequenced in a study of CD8 T cells in ankylosing spondylitis. Whole-study findings and limits: Seemingly characteristic of ankylosing spondylitis blood was a TCR beta motif consisting of under ten highly homologous variants.

Antigens for these TCRs are unknown. One entry per CDR3 protein results from TCRdb running MiXCR on the 5' RACE reads. The data contain 220,000 or so distinct CDR3 sequences, 15% to 20% of them singletons. The sequencing sample was made of blood, either unsorted or a sorted T cell fraction (not recorded which). These receptors were obtained from a male donor with ankylosing spondylitis.

This clonotype was observed many times. The DNA for the CDR3 is TGTGCCAGCAGCTGGACCGCAGGCTACAATGAGCAGTTCTTC. Its translation is CASSWTAGYNEQFF. This rearrangement joins TRBV7-3 to TRBJ2-1; D unclear. This CDR3 is built from 14 residues. Per germline, CDR1 SGHTA and CDR2 FQGTGA. Deletions cut 4 bases from V and 3 bases from J, with 10 bases between.

This sequence joins TRBV6-5 and TRBJ2-7; 8 bases match TRBD1. The germline V gene has CDR1 MNHEY and CDR2 SVGAGI. J was trimmed by 4 bases and V by 2 bases; bases with no gene match: 4. This CDR3 is 14 amino acids long. CDR3 sequence: CASSYADRAYEQYF. CDR3 sequence (DNA): TGTGCCAGCAGTTACGCGGACAGGGCTTACGAGCAGTACTTC.

This clonotype was counted only a few times. The V gene is TRBV28, the J gene TRBJ2-7; TRBD2 agrees at 9 bases. J gave up 4 bases and V 3 bases, and 4 bases lay outside the gene matches. CDR3 length equals 14 residues. Germline-derived CDR1 and CDR2 are MDHEN and SYDVKM. In nucleotides, the CDR3 is TGTGCCAGCAGTTTCGCGGGAGGGAATTACGAGCAGTACTTC. Translating it yields CASSFAGGNYEQYF.

This chain connects TRBV12-3 or TRBV12-4 to TRBJ1-1; D is undetermined. The CDR3 totals 17 residues. Trimming stripped 5 bases from V and 1 base from J, with 20 bases between. The CDR3 DNA is TGTGCCAGCAGTCCCCCCCTCTACGTGGTGGGGAACACTGAAGCTTTCTTT. Translation gives CASSPPLYVVGNTEAFF.

This clonotype was seen at least ten times. The chain is built from TRBV5-1 and TRBJ1-1, with a weak D call TRBD1 (5 bases). The CDR3 is 13 residues long. The V and J ends lost 0 bases and 4 bases respectively, with 7 bases between them. Germline V gene sequence: CDR1 SGHRS, CDR2 YFSETQ. The chain's CDR3 is CASSLDGGTEAFF. CDR3 nucleotide sequence: TGCGCCAGCAGCTTGGATGGGGGCACTGAAGCTTTCTTT.

The chain uses TRBV12-3 or TRBV12-4 and TRBJ1-5; unclear D gene. The CDR3 length is 13 residues. The V gene lost 2 bases and the J gene lost 3 bases, with 5 bases spanning the gap. Here the CDR3 reads CASSLILNQPQHF. In nucleotides, the CDR3 is TGTGCCAGCAGTTTAATTCTCAATCAGCCCCAGCATTTT.

The chain employs TRBV7-9 and TRBJ1-4; 9 nucleotides align to TRBD1. The germline V gene encodes CDR1 SEHNR and CDR2 FQNEAQ (reference sequence). CDR3 size: 15 residues. The junction had 10 bases not matched to a gene; V was cut back by 7 bases and J by 7 bases. The CDR3 nucleotides are TGTGCCAGCACCTTTCCGGGACAGGGCGGTGAAAAACTGTTTTTT. Residues: CASTFPGQGGEKLFF.

The chain couples TRBV11-3 to TRBJ2-1, with D unclear. The V gene's germline CDR1 is SGHNT and CDR2 YENEEA. CDR3 length: 16 residues. Trimming pared 5 bases from V and 2 bases from J, leaving 16 bases between. CDR3 residues: CASSSPDRRTYNEQFF. The DNA of the CDR3 is TGTGCCAGCAGCAGCCCCGACCGCCGCACCTACAATGAGCAGTTCTTC. Together with reference TRBV11-3 and TRBJ2-1, the CDR3 gives the full variable domain: EAGVVQSPRYKIIEKKQPVAFWCNPISGHNTLYWYLQNLGQGPELLIRYENEEAVDDSQLPKDRFSAERLKGVDSTLKIQPAELGDSAVYLCASSSPDRRTYNEQFFGPGTRLTVL.

DNA of the CDR3: TGTGCCTGGAGTGTTACAGGGGACACCGGGGAGCTGTTTTTT. This sequence encodes CAWSVTGDTGELFF. The chain joins TRBV30 to TRBJ2-2; TRBD1 matches 7 bases. Trimming removed 0 bases from V and 3 bases from J; junction bases left unmatched: 1. Germline CDR1 and CDR2: GTSNPN and SVGIG (reference sequence). The CDR3 contains 14 residues.

This chain joins TRBV3-1 and TRBJ2-7; D gene uncertain. V was cut by 1 base and J by 0 bases, with 7 bases left in between. Germline-derived CDR1 and CDR2 are LGHDT and YNNKEL (reference sequence). CDR3 length: 14 residues. The CDR3 region has the DNA TGTGCCAGCAGCCAAGGTGCCACCTCCTACGAGCAGTACTTC. This translates into CASSQGATSYEQYF.

The chain is built from TRBV20-1 and TRBJ2-3; 7 bases are a match to TRBD2. Germline V gene sequence: CDR1 DFQATT, CDR2 SNEGSKA (reference sequence). The CDR3 is 12 residues long. The V segment lost 2 bases and the J segment 7 bases; nucleotides outside the gene matches: 3. The CDR3 loop reads CSARTSANTQYF. The CDR3 coding sequence is TGCAGTGCTAGAACTAGCGCGAATACGCAGTATTTT.

This clonotype has more than one count but fewer than ten. This chain connects TRBV11-2 to TRBJ1-5, with D perhaps matching TRBD1 (6 bases). V was shortened by 1 base and J by 5 bases, with 9 bases between the two germline ends. Looked up from germline, CDR1 is SGHAT and CDR2 is FQNNGV. This CDR3 is 14 amino acids long. The CDR3 here is CASSLGGAHQPQHF. DNA of the CDR3: TGTGCCAGCAGCTTAGGGGGGGCACATCAGCCCCAGCATTTT.

There are a few counts of this clonotype. The V gene is TRBV6-2 or TRBV6-3, the J gene TRBJ2-7; no clear D. CDR3 length: 14 residues. V gave up 4 bases and J gave up 0 bases, with 10 bases separating them. Germline V lookup: CDR1 MNHEY, CDR2 SVGEGT. Here the CDR3 reads CASSSRTVSYEQYF. DNA of the CDR3: TGTGCCAGCAGTTCCCGGACGGTCTCCTACGAGCAGTACTTC.

V gene TRBV10-3 combines with J gene TRBJ2-3; 9 nucleotides line up with TRBD1. This CDR3 comprises 14 residues. CDR1 and CDR2 from the germline V gene are ENHRY and SYGVKD. V lost 4 bases and J lost 5; bases outside the gene matches: 4. The CDR3 coding sequence is TGTGCCATCAGTGGATACAGGGGGCTAGATACGCAGTATTTT. Translation gives CAISGYRGLDTQYF.

This sequence joins TRBV6-1 and TRBJ1-1, with 8 bases that match TRBD1. The CDR3 is 13 amino acids. The trim removed 6 bases at V and 3 bases at J, leaving 3 bases unmatched. Germline values: CDR1 MNHNS, CDR2 SASEGT. In DNA form, the CDR3 reads TGTGCCAGCAGCGGACAGGGCTACACTGAAGCTTTCTTT. Amino acids: CASSGQGYTEAFF.

This clonotype was seen only once. This chain uses TRBV9 with TRBJ2-7; weak D call: TRBD2 (5 bases). V was clipped by 3 bases and J by 2 bases, with 9 bases between them. Germline CDR1 reads SGDLS; CDR2 reads YYNGEE. The CDR3 is 13 residues long. CDR3 in DNA: TGTGCCAGCAGCGCCGGGGATACCTACGAGCAGTACTTC. Translating it yields CASSAGDTYEQYF. Complete variable domain (other parts from reference TRBV9 and TRBJ2-7): DSGVTQTPKHLITATGQRVTLRCSPRSGDLSVYWYQQSLDQGLQFLIQYYNGEERAKGNILERFSAQQFPDLHSELNLSSLELGDSALYFCASSAGDTYEQYFGPGTRLTVT.

The table lists this clonotype with a few counts. The chain is built from TRBV27 and TRBJ2-3, with D maybe TRBD2 (6 bases). Trimming removed 4 bases from V and 1 base from J, with 12 bases in between. Germline V gene sequence: CDR1 MNHEY, CDR2 SMNVEV (reference sequence). The CDR3 loop spans 15 amino acids. CDR3 DNA: TGTGCCAGCAGTTGGGAGGCTAAGGGCACAGATACGCAGTATTTT. It specifies CASSWEAKGTDTQYF.

V and J are TRBV7-9 and TRBJ2-1, with D uncertain. V dropped 2 bases and J dropped 0 bases, with 8 bases sitting between them. The CDR3 has 15 residues. Germline-derived CDR1 and CDR2 are SEHNR and FQNEAQ (reference sequence). The CDR3 nucleotides read TGTGCCAGCAGCTTAAGGACCCTCTCCTACAATGAGCAGTTCTTC. This sequence encodes CASSLRTLSYNEQFF. Using reference TRBV7-9 and TRBJ2-1 for the parts outside the CDR3, the full variable domain is DTGVSQNPRHKITKRGQNVTFRCDPISEHNRLYWYRQTLGQGPEFLTYFQNEAQLEKSRLLSDRFSAERPKGSFSTLEIQRTEQGDSAMYLCASSLRTLSYNEQFFGPGTRLTVL.

V is TRBV11-2 and J is TRBJ2-3, with 11 bases that match TRBD2. CDR3 size: 15 residues. Germline trimming cut 6 bases from V and 2 bases from J; bases unmatched to any gene: 4. Germline CDR1 and CDR2: SGHAT and FQNNGV. The CDR3 sequence: CASRPTSGITDTQYF. DNA of the CDR3: TGTGCCAGCAGGCCGACTAGCGGGATCACAGATACGCAGTATTTT.

This chain uses TRBV27 with TRBJ2-5, with a tentative D call TRBD2 (6 bases). CDR1 is MNHEY, CDR2 SMNVEV, per germline (reference sequence). The V gene lost 3 bases and the J gene lost 5 bases, with 16 bases spanning the gap. The CDR3 has 15 residues. The CDR3 DNA is TGTGCCAGCAGTTTCGCCCCAACGGGGGTGGAGACCCAGTACTTC. It translates to CASSFAPTGVETQYF.

In this sample, this clonotype turned up a few times. The V gene is TRBV4-3, the J gene TRBJ2-3; TRBD2 aligns across 8 bases. V was pared by 1 base and J by 4 bases, with 7 bases of the junction left unmatched. Germline V lookup: CDR1 LGHNA, CDR2 YSLEER. CDR3 length: 16 residues. This CDR3 reads CASSQVAAGGSDTQYF. The CDR3, as DNA: TGCGCCAGCAGCCAAGTGGCCGCGGGAGGCTCAGATACGCAGTATTTT.

This clonotype was observed many times. This chain joins TRBV4-1 and TRBJ1-1; TRBD1 matches at 7 bases. Germline assignment: CDR1 MGHRA and CDR2 YSYEKL. The CDR3 extends over 13 amino acids. J gave up 5 bases and V 2 bases, and 2 bases lay outside the gene matches. CDR3 residues: CASSQTGETEAFF. Written as DNA, the CDR3 is TGCGCCAGCAGCCAAACAGGGGAGACTGAAGCTTTCTTT.

This clonotype has just a few counts. The chain has TRBV12-3 or TRBV12-4 and TRBJ2-1; TRBD2 might be the D (7 bases). The CDR3 has 16 amino acids. The germline V and J ends were trimmed by 6 bases and 0 bases, with 15 bases remaining between them. The CDR3 DNA follows: TGTGCCAGCAGCGTGGGGGGGCTGAGCTCCTACAATGAGCAGTTCTTC. It specifies CASSVGGLSSYNEQFF.

V is TRBV3-1 and J is TRBJ1-2, with D hard to call. The V end lost 0 bases, the J end lost 3 bases, and 11 bases lay between the germline ends. This CDR3 is 15 amino acids long. Germline V gene sequence: CDR1 LGHDT, CDR2 YNNKEL (reference sequence). The CDR3: CASSQDGGRDYGYTF. CDR3 nucleotide sequence: TGTGCCAGCAGCCAAGATGGCGGGCGCGACTATGGCTACACCTTC.

The chain employs TRBV5-1 and TRBJ2-1, with 10 nucleotides matching TRBD2. The CDR3 is 18 residues long. The junction had 14 bases not matched to a gene; V was cut back by 4 bases and J by 4 bases. Germline values: CDR1 SGHRS, CDR2 YFSETQ. The CDR3 reads CASSNTQIAGGLYNEQFF. The CDR3 coding sequence is TGCGCCAGCAGCAACACCCAAATAGCGGGAGGTTTGTACAATGAGCAGTTCTTC.

This clonotype was observed a few times. This rearrangement joins TRBV28 to TRBJ2-7, with 8 nucleotides matching TRBD2. The ends lost 5 bases at V and 3 bases at J; junction bases unmatched: 6. Germline lookup yields CDR1 MDHEN and CDR2 SYDVKM. This CDR3 is built from 14 residues. The CDR3 nucleotides read TGTGCCAGCAGTAAGGGACTAGAGGGCTACGAGCAGTACTTC. This translates into CASSKGLEGYEQYF.

The rearrangement joins TRBV25-1 to TRBJ2-1; 9 nucleotides align to TRBD2. The germline V gene encodes CDR1 MGHDK and CDR2 SYGVNS. V lost 3 bases to trimming and J lost 10 bases; unmatched junction nucleotides: 1. The CDR3 has 12 amino acids. The CDR3 DNA is TGTGCCAGCAGTGATCTAGCGGGAGAGCAGTTCTTC. It yields the protein CASSDLAGEQFF.

This clonotype was counted a few times. The chain uses TRBV4-1 and TRBJ1-5, with TRBD1 as a possible D gene (6 bases). CDR1 MGHRA and CDR2 YSYEKL come from the germline V gene. This CDR3 has 17 residues. V was trimmed by 0 bases and J by 5 bases, leaving 17 bases between them. CDR3 coding DNA: TGCGCCAGCAGCCAAGACGTCGGGGGGGGCGCGTATCAGCCCCAGCATTTT. Its protein product is CASSQDVGGGAYQPQHF.

This clonotype has more than one count but fewer than ten. The V call is TRBV4-3, the J call TRBJ2-1; the D gene is possibly TRBD1 (6 bases). V lost 0 bases and J lost 8, with 11 bases in between. Germline V gene lookup returns CDR1 LGHNA and CDR2 YSLEER. This CDR3 contains 14 residues. The CDR3 DNA reads TGCGCCAGCAGCCAAGATAGGGGGAGAGATGAGCAGTTCTTC. Its protein product is CASSQDRGRDEQFF.

This chain uses TRBV19 with TRBJ2-1; 9 nucleotides agree with TRBD2. The germline gives CDR1 LNHDA, CDR2 SQIVND (reference sequence). CDR3 length: 18 amino acids. The trim removed 7 bases at V and 0 bases at J, leaving 13 bases unmatched. The CDR3 region is CASTPGASGAYSYNEQFF. For the CDR3, the DNA is TGTGCCAGTACCCCTGGGGCTAGCGGGGCCTACTCCTACAATGAGCAGTTCTTC.

The chain couples TRBV20-1 to TRBJ1-1; 7 nucleotides line up with TRBD1. The germline V gene has CDR1 DFQATT and CDR2 SNEGSKA (reference sequence). V shed 1 base and J 4 bases; nucleotides not matched to a gene: 9. The CDR3 is made up of 15 amino acids. This CDR3 reads CSARGTGPILTEAFF. Here the CDR3 DNA reads TGCAGTGCTAGAGGGACAGGCCCGATTCTCACTGAAGCTTTCTTT.